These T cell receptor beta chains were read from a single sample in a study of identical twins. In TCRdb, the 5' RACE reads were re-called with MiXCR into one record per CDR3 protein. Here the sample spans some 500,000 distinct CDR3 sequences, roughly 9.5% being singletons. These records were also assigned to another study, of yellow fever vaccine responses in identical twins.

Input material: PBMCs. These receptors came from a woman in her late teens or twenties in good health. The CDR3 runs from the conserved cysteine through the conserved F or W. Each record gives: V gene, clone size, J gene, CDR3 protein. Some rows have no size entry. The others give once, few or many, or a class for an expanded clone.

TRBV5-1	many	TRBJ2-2	CASMLLAETGELFF
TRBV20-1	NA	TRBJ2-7	CSARGPGAGDLAPYEQYF
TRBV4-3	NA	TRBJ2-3	CASSQDDDSPDTQYF
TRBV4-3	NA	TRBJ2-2	CASSQLAANTGELFF
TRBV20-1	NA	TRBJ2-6	CSARAGTGSSGANVLTF
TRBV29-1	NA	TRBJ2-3	CSVERAKDTQYF
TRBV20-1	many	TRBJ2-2	CSARGRLAGATGELFF
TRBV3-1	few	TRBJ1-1	CASSLRDSNTEAFF
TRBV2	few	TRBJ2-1	CASRRDGGKYNEHFF
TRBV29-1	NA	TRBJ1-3	CSVAGGKGNTIYF
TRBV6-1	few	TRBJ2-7	CASSASHSYEQYF
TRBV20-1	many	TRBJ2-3	CSARTRADTQYF
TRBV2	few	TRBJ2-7	CASRPQQGYEQYF
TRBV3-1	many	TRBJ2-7	CASSIRQFPYEQYF
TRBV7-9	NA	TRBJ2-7	CASSFRPGQLGYEQYF
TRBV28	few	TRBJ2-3	CASSTQFSSTDTQYF
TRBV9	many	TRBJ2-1	CASSVGTSGGADNEQFF
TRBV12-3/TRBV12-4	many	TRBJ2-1	CASRPYPGLAFEQFF
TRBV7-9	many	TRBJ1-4	CASTSFGEGEKLFF
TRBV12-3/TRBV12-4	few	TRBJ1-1	CASSLEKGTEAFF
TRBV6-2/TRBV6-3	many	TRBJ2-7	CASSSPGQGRVEQYF
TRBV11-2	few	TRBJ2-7	CASRLAGRGTYEQYF
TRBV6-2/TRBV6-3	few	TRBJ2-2	CASSFTGTSGANTGELFF
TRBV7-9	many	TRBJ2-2	CASSPTGDSDTGELFF
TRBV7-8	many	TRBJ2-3	CASSLVGTSGRVADTQYF
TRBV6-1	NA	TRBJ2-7	CASSDRRGIYEQYF
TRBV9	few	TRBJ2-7	CASSVGPGATSYEQYF
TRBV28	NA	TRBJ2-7	CASRGIGEYEQYF